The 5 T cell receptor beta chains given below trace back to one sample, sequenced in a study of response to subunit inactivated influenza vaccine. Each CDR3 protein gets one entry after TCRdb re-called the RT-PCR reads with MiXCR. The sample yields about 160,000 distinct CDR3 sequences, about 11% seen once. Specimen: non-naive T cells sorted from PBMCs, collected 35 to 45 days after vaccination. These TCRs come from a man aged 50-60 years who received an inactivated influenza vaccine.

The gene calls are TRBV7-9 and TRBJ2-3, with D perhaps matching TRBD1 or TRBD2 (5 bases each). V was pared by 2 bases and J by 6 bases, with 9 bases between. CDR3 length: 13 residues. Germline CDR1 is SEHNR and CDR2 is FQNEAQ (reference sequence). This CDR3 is CASSLSGGDTQYF. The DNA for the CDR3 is TGTGCCAGCAGCTTATCTGGGGGTGATACGCAGTATTTT. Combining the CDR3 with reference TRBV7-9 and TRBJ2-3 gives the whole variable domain DTGVSQNPRHKITKRGQNVTFRCDPISEHNRLYWYRQTLGQGPEFLTYFQNEAQLEKSRLLSDRFSAERPKGSFSTLEIQRTEQGDSAMYLCASSLSGGDTQYFGPGTRLTVL.

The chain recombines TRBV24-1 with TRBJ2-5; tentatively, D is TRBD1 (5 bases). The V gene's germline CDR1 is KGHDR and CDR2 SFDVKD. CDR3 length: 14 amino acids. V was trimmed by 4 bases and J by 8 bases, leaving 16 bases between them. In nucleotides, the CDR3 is TGTGCCACCAGTGACTATAGGACACGTAACACCCAGTACTTC. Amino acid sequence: CATSDYRTRNTQYF.

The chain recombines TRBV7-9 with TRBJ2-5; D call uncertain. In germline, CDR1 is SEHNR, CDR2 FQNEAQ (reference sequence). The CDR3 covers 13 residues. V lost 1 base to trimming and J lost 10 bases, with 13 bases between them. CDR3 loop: CASSLGSERHQYF. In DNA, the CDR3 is TGTGCCAGCAGCTTAGGGTCGGAGAGGCACCAGTACTTC.

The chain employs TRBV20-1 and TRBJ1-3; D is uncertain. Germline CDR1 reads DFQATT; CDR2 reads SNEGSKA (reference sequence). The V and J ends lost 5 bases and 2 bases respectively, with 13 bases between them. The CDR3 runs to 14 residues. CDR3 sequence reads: CSAPRHSAGNTIYF. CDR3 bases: TGCAGTGCTCCACGCCACAGTGCTGGAAACACCATATATTTT.

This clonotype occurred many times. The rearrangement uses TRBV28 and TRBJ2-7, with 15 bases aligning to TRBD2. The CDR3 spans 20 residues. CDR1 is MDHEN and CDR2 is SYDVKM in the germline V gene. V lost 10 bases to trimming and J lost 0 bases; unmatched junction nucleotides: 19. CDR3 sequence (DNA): TGTGCCACCTACCTCAACCCTCCGGGACTAGCGGGAGGAACCTCCTACGAGCAGTACTTC. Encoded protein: CATYLNPPGLAGGTSYEQYF.